This entry lists 5 T cell receptor beta chains sequenced from one sample in a study of a mutant IDH1 vaccine in newly diagnosed glioma. Time point indicated: week 35, safety follow-up. All doses held 300 ug of mutant IDH1 20-mer peptide, with topical imiquimod. No antigen has been assigned to these receptors. Measured with immunoSEQ multiplex PCR; TCRdb has only the in-frame clones, and not every one. The sample contains over 30,000 clones, 65% to 85% of which appear only once. Sequencing used PBMCs, obtained from a glioma patient whose treatment included an IDH1 peptide vaccine. The origin of the receptors is a woman in her thirties with glioma. Some clones in this sample may be carry-over from other donors' samples.

The J gene is TRBJ2-7, the V gene TRBV28; 7 nucleotides line up with TRBD2. Germline loops: CDR1 MDHEN, CDR2 SYDVKM. The CDR3 sequence is 16 residues long. Trimming removed 2 bases from V and 4 bases from J; junction bases left unmatched: 11. The CDR3 protein is CASSLPSNSGWYEQYF. The CDR3, as DNA: TGTGCCAGCAGTTTACCCTCTAATAGCGGGTGGTACGAGCAGTACTTC.

The chain recombines TRBV2 with TRBJ1-1; TRBD1 matches 7 bases. The CDR3 has 14 residues. The junction had 2 bases not matched to a gene; V was cut back by 2 bases and J by 2 bases. Germline lookup yields CDR1 SNHLY and CDR2 FYNNEI. The CDR3 here is CASSERGLNTEAFF. CDR3 sequence (DNA): TGTGCCAGCAGTGAAAGGGGGCTTAACACTGAAGCTTTCTTT.

The chain recombines TRBV30 with TRBJ2-3; D not resolved. Germline lookup yields CDR1 GTSNPN and CDR2 SVGIG (reference sequence). The CDR3 is 14 amino acids. Trimming cost V 0 bases and J 4 bases, with 11 bases left between them. The CDR3 reads CAWSVLGRADTQYF. The CDR3 coding sequence is TGTGCCTGGAGTGTACTTGGAAGGGCAGATACGCAGTATTTT.

The chain couples TRBV15 to TRBJ2-5; D tentatively fits TRBD1 or TRBD2 (5 bases each). With 5 bases removed from V and 1 base from J, the gap between germline ends came to 11 bases. Germline CDR1 reads LNHNV; CDR2 reads YYDKDF (reference sequence). The CDR3 sequence is 14 residues long. The CDR3 sequence is CATSARDGQETQYF. For the CDR3, the DNA is TGTGCCACCAGCGCCCGGGACGGCCAAGAGACCCAGTACTTC.

Here the CDR3 DNA reads TGTGCCAGCAGCCATAGCGGTGGATCCTACAATGAGCAGTTCTTC. Translated: CASSHSGGSYNEQFF. The chain employs TRBV4-2 and TRBJ2-1; D perhaps matches TRBD2 (6 bases). Trimming shortened V by 3 bases and J by 1 base, and 10 bases separated the two germline ends. Germline V gene data show CDR1 as LGHNA and CDR2 as YNFKEQ. The CDR3 consists of 15 residues.